These T cell receptor beta chains were read from a single sample in a study of blood T cell repertoires in COVID-19. The table came from immunoSEQ multiplex PCR; TCRdb's copy has only in-frame clones and leaves some out. The profile covers roughly 250,000 clones, with 85% appearing a single time and just under 6.5% taken by the ten largest. The sample consisted of peripheral blood. The receptors derive from a woman in her sixties with active or convalescent COVID-19. CDR3s include the opening cysteine and the closing phenylalanine or tryptophan.

TRBV19,TRBJ1-5,CASSISRNQPQHF
TRBV28,TRBJ2-4,CASSIGTGGVTAKNIQYF
TRBV6-5,TRBJ2-5,CASSPLAGGQTQYF
TRBV2,TRBJ2-3,CASRTSGGDTQYF
TRBV6-6,TRBJ2-7,CASSQTSLISYEQYF
TRBV29-1,TRBJ2-1,CSSGQHSYNEQFF
TRBV7-9,TRBJ2-7,CASSHPPSTRSSYEQYF
TRBV20-1,TRBJ1-4,CSASRSEKLFF
TRBV5-6,TRBJ2-7,CASSLGGQGFHEQYF
TRBV19,TRBJ2-5,CASSILAGGQETQYF
TRBV10-3,TRBJ2-5,CAIRAGVGETQYF
TRBV6-5,TRBJ1-1,CASTKGLIGTEAFF
TRBV5-6,TRBJ2-3,CASSSGRRAYLVEDTQYF
TRBV30,TRBJ1-3,CAWFREVSGNTIYF
TRBV28,TRBJ2-3,CASSFGPSGGPDTQYF
TRBV11-2,TRBJ2-2,CASSSRVTGELFF
TRBV3-1/TRBV3-2,TRBJ2-1,CASSPPPTGTSSSEQFF
TRBV7-8,TRBJ2-5,CASSLGDSRETQYF
TRBV2,TRBJ2-3,CASSVPSGSDTQYF
TRBV5-1,TRBJ2-1,CASSSFQGINEQFF
TRBV24-1,TRBJ2-5,CATAPAGSQETQYF
TRBV6-5,TRBJ1-2,CASREGQGGGGYTF
TRBV18,TRBJ1-5,CASSPPTANSNQPQHF
TRBV2,TRBJ2-4,CASNVGQGTALAKNIQYF
TRBV19,TRBJ1-5,CASIPGQGRGLGQPQHF
TRBV24-1,TRBJ2-7,CATSDLGHHYEQYF
TRBV27,TRBJ2-1,CASSYRGNEQFF
TRBV6-5,TRBJ2-1,CASSYSMRTYNEQFF
TRBV12-5,TRBJ2-5,CASGPRLETQYF
TRBV6-6,TRBJ2-7,CASSQRSYEQYF
TRBV5-6,TRBJ2-1,CASTLMTSGEQFF
TRBV24-1,TRBJ2-7,CATSSPGHYEQYF
TRBV11-1,TRBJ2-2,CASSDRGSRTGELFF
TRBV6-6,TRBJ2-7,CASSYDTYEQYF
TRBV4-2,TRBJ2-3,CASSTRTSVYTDTQYF
TRBV5-1,TRBJ2-5,CASSLGLAGETQYF
TRBV19,TRBJ2-3,CASRLAGVISDTQYF
TRBV5-5,TRBJ2-5,CASSRKTGTQETQYF
TRBV5-4,TRBJ2-5,CASSLDSLGGETQYF
TRBV5-1,TRBJ1-3,CASRKEEFSGNTIYF
TRBV28,TRBJ1-2,CASSKGTGTGSFF
TRBV7-8,TRBJ1-2,CASSLEFVGQGHYGYTF
TRBV5-1,TRBJ2-1,CASSLAGTGKHIGNEQFF
TRBV2,TRBJ2-5,CASSGLAGIQETQYF
TRBV7-8,TRBJ1-6,CASSLGQNSPLHF
TRBV25-1,TRBJ2-3,CASSEYRGQADTQYF
TRBV19,TRBJ2-3,CASSIRGRGLRTDTQYF
TRBV20-1,TRBJ1-6,CSAQGNSPLHF
TRBV14,TRBJ2-7,CASSRTSGRGRYEQYF
TRBV15,TRBJ2-2,CATTPEPNTGELFF
TRBV5-1,TRBJ1-1,CASRTGNTEAFF
TRBV21-1,TRBJ1-1,CASSKRHRGGTEAFF
TRBV6-5,TRBJ1-1,CASSPRQVWTEAFF
TRBV9,TRBJ2-1,CASSAPKTGTSYNEQFF
TRBV5-5,TRBJ2-7,CASAPQGWDEQYF
TRBV27,TRBJ1-1,CASSLGPSGLDTEAFF